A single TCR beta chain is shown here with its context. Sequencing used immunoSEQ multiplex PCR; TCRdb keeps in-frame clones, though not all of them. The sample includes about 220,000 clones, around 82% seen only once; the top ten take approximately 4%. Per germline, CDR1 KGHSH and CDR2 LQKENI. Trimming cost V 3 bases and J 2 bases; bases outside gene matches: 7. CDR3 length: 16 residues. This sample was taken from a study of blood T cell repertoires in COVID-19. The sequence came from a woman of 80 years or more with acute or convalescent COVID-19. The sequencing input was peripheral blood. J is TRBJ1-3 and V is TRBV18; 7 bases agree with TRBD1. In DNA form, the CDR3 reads TGTGCCAGCTCACCCCCCTCGACAGGGACTGGAAACACCATATATTTT. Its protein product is CASSPPSTGTGNTIYF.